This is a list of T cell receptor beta chains from one sample in a study of technical replicates of blood from a handful of donors. Assay: immunoSEQ multiplex PCR; the TCRdb copy retains only in-frame clones and omits some. The sample yields approximately 85,000 clones, 94% seen once. Sequencing was carried out using T cells isolated from PBMCs. These TCRs come from a human donor in good health. Both conserved end residues are part of each CDR3. Fields, in order: J gene, clone size, V gene, D gene, CDR3 DNA, CDR3 protein. A D gene is named only where the DNA matches it firmly. Only part of the rows carry a size: once, few, many, or a class if the clone is expanded.

TRBJ1-1 NA TRBV20-1 NA TGCAGTGCCAAGAGGCAAGGCGAAGCTTTCTTT CSAKRQGEAFF
TRBJ1-1 NA TRBV6-1 NA TGTGCCAGCAGTGAAGAAGGGGGATGGGGGGGCACTGAAGCTTTCTTT CASSEEGGWGGTEAFF
TRBJ2-7 NA TRBV4-1 TRBD2 TGCGCCAGCAGCCAAAGACTAGCGGGAGGACTCGTAAAGTACTTC CASSQRLAGGLVKYF
TRBJ2-7 NA TRBV30 NA TGTGCCTGGAGTCCGGGTCCTGGTGGCGAGCAGTACTTC CAWSPGPGGEQYF
TRBJ2-5 NA TRBV6-4 NA TGTGCCAGCAGTGTACGTTCGGACAGCGAATCCGAGACCCAGTACTTC CASSVRSDSESETQYF
TRBJ2-7 NA TRBV18 NA TGTGCCAGCTCACCAGACAGCTTCGAGCAGTACTTC CASSPDSFEQYF
TRBJ1-6 NA TRBV7-6 TRBD1 TGTGCCAGCAGCTTATATTCCCCGGGACAGGGCAAAAGAGGTTCACCCCTCCACTTT CASSLYSPGQGKRGSPLHF
TRBJ2-7 NA TRBV5-1 NA TGCGCCAGCAGCTTGGACCCCAGCTACGAGCAGTACTTC CASSLDPSYEQYF
TRBJ1-5 NA TRBV10-3 TRBD1 TGTGCCATCAGGGCCGGGACAGGTACCCAGCCCCAGCATTTT CAIRAGTGTQPQHF
TRBJ2-5 NA TRBV5-1 NA TGCGCCAGCAGCTCTCAGGGAACTTTCCAAGAGACCCAGTACTTC CASSSQGTFQETQYF
TRBJ2-3 NA TRBV28 TRBD2 TGTGCCAGCAGTTCCTATACTAGCGGGAGGGCCTCGGATACGCAGTATTTT CASSSYTSGRASDTQYF
TRBJ1-1 few TRBV25-1 NA TGTGCCAGCAGTGAGTCAGGGTTCATGAACACTGAAGCTTTCTTT CASSESGFMNTEAFF
TRBJ1-5 NA TRBV4-1 NA TGCGCCAGCAGCACCCTGTGGACAGTTAGCAATCAGCCCCAGCATTTT CASSTLWTVSNQPQHF
TRBJ2-7 NA TRBV16 TRBD1 TGTGCCAGCAGCCCCCGGACAGGGACCCTCGAGCAGTACTTC CASSPRTGTLEQYF
TRBJ2-2 NA TRBV7-7 NA TGTGCCAGCAGCTTATCCGCGGCAGCGAACACCGGGGAGCTGTTTTTT CASSLSAAANTGELFF
TRBJ1-1 NA TRBV4-2 NA TGTGCCAGCAGCCAAAAGTCAGGGTTTAACACTGAAGCTTTCTTT CASSQKSGFNTEAFF
TRBJ2-7 NA TRBV7-2 NA TGTGCCAGCAGCCCCCCAAATGGGAGACGGTACGAGCAGTACTTC CASSPPNGRRYEQYF
TRBJ1-1 NA TRBV29-1 NA TGCAGCGTTGGGAGGGAGGCCACTGAAGCTTTCTTT CSVGREATEAFF
TRBJ2-3 NA TRBV28 NA TGTGCCAGCAGTTCAGTCGAAGATACGCAGTATTTT CASSSVEDTQYF
TRBJ1-2 NA TRBV4-1 NA TGCGCCAGCAGCGAAATAGTGTCGCATAACTATGGCTACACCTTC CASSEIVSHNYGYTF
TRBJ1-6 NA TRBV19 NA TGTGCCAGTGGGCTCTCTGCGGGGGGCAATTCACCCCTCCACTTT CASGLSAGGNSPLHF
TRBJ2-5 NA TRBV28 NA TGTGCCACAACGGAGGAGGGTAGGGGCGTAGAGACCCAGTACTTC CATTEEGRGVETQYF
TRBJ2-5 NA TRBV14 NA TGTGCCAGCAGCCAGGGCGTGGTAACGCAAGAGACCCAGTACTTC CASSQGVVTQETQYF
TRBJ1-2 once TRBV19 NA TGTGCCAGTAGCCTTCCGCGAGCCAACTATGGCTACACCTTC CASSLPRANYGYTF
TRBJ1-2 NA TRBV10-2 NA TGCGCCATCTCACGGGGGTCGGACTATGGCTACACCTTC CAISRGSDYGYTF
TRBJ1-3 NA TRBV6-5 NA TGTGCCAGCAGTTACGCGGGCCCCGTCTCTGGAAACACCATATATTTT CASSYAGPVSGNTIYF
TRBJ1-1 NA TRBV9 NA TGTGCCTCCTGCCCAGGGGCGGATGACACTGAAGCTTTCTTT CASCPGADDTEAFF
TRBJ1-3 NA TRBV6-4 NA TGTGCCAGCAGTGACGGAGAAGCTGGAAACACCATATATTTT CASSDGEAGNTIYF
TRBJ2-1 NA TRBV7-8 NA TGTGCCAGCAGCCGGGGGTCCTACAATGAGCAGTTCTTC CASSRGSYNEQFF
TRBJ1-1 NA TRBV10-1 TRBD1 TGCGCCAGCAGTAAAAGGACAGGGGCGGGAACTGAAGCTTTCTTT CASSKRTGAGTEAFF
TRBJ1-2 NA TRBV6-5 TRBD1 TGTGCCAGCAGGCTACACACAGGGGTTGGTGGCTACACCTTC CASRLHTGVGGYTF
TRBJ2-7 NA TRBV4-1 TRBD1 TGCGCCAGCAGCAACAGGGGGAGTCACGCCTACGAGCAGTACTTC CASSNRGSHAYEQYF